These 17 T cell receptor beta chains came from one sample sequenced in a study of human T cells and chemical hapten exposure. One entry per CDR3 protein results from TCRdb running MiXCR on the RACE reads. The sample lists roughly 94,000 distinct CDR3 sequences, about 9.3% occurring once. The time point is: patch test 2, 6 weeks after DPC sensitization. Treatment noted: therapeutic diphenylcyclopropenone sensitization with weekly scalp DPC. Sequencing used whole blood, obtained in connection with sensitization to the hapten diphenylcyclopropenone (DPC). The receptors here all came from a woman in her forties with alopecia areata. Some clones in this sample may be carry-over from other donors' samples.

This clonotype was recorded at least ten times. The rearrangement links TRBV7-2 to TRBJ1-4; the D gene is possibly TRBD1 (6 bases). V was clipped by 5 bases and J by 2 bases, with 15 bases between them. The CDR3 is made up of 16 amino acids. Germline V gene sequence: CDR1 SGHTA, CDR2 FQGNSA. The CDR3 loop is CASSADTGITNEKLFF. The CDR3 DNA is TGTGCCAGCAGCGCCGATACAGGGATTACTAATGAAAAACTGTTTTTT.

This clonotype was detected ten times or more. This chain links TRBV6-1 with TRBJ1-1, with 7 bases aligning to TRBD1. Germline V gene sequence: CDR1 MNHNS, CDR2 SASEGT. Trimming at V came to 6 bases and at J to 4 bases, leaving 8 bases not matched to a gene. The CDR3 loop spans 14 amino acids. The DNA for the CDR3 is TGTGCCAGCAGCGTGACAGGGACGGGCACTGAAGCTTTCTTT. Protein: CASSVTGTGTEAFF.

Many counts were recorded for this clonotype. The gene calls are TRBV7-2 and TRBJ2-7; TRBD2 matches at 9 bases. The junction had 5 bases not matched to a gene; V was cut back by 1 base and J by 4 bases. The CDR3 covers 15 residues. CDR1 and CDR2 (germline): SGHTA, FQGNSA. The CDR3 region is CASSLGAGGPYEQYF. CDR3 nucleotides: TGTGCCAGCAGCTTAGGGGCGGGAGGGCCGTACGAGCAGTACTTC.

The table lists this clonotype with many counts. This chain connects TRBV6-2 or TRBV6-3 to TRBJ2-6; the D call may be TRBD1 or TRBD2 (5 bases each). Trimming removed 6 bases from V and 3 bases from J, with 15 bases in between. Germline V gene sequence: CDR1 MNHEY, CDR2 SVGEGT. The CDR3 runs 16 residues. The CDR3 sequence is CASRLPGTNGANVLTF. The DNA for the CDR3 is TGTGCCAGCAGACTCCCTGGGACCAATGGGGCCAACGTCCTGACTTTC.

At least ten counts were recorded for this clonotype. This chain links TRBV13 with TRBJ2-1; 7 bases align to TRBD2. Germline-derived CDR1 and CDR2 are PRHDT and FYEKMQ (reference sequence). The CDR3 loop spans 15 amino acids. V was clipped by 3 bases and J by 7 bases; unmatched bases: 9. The CDR3 region has the DNA TGTGCCAGCAGCTTGGGGGAGGGTGCGTGGAATGAGCAGTTCTTC. This codes for CASSLGEGAWNEQFF.

There are many counts of this clonotype. This chain links TRBV4-1 with TRBJ2-7, with D perhaps being TRBD1 or TRBD2 (5 bases each). The germline V and J ends were trimmed by 0 bases and 5 bases, with 5 bases remaining between them. This CDR3 contains 12 residues. CDR1 MGHRA and CDR2 YSYEKL come from the germline V gene. In DNA, the CDR3 is TGCGCCAGCAGCCAAGAGGGGGACGAGCAGTACTTC. Amino acid sequence: CASSQEGDEQYF.

This clonotype came up many times. The genes are TRBV7-9 and TRBJ2-2, with a weak D call TRBD1 (6 bases). Trimming shortened V by 5 bases and J by 5 bases, and 9 bases separated the two germline ends. The CDR3 consists of 13 residues. From germline, CDR1 is SEHNR and CDR2 FQNEAQ (reference sequence). The CDR3 is CASSQQGTGELFF. The CDR3 DNA reads as TGTGCCAGCAGCCAACAGGGTACCGGGGAGCTGTTTTTT.

This sequence joins TRBV28 and TRBJ2-2; D is perhaps TRBD1 (5 bases). Trimming removed 2 bases at V and 4 bases at J, with 11 bases between. Germline CDR1 and CDR2: MDHEN and SYDVKM. The CDR3 contains 15 residues. CDR3 nucleotides: TGTGCCAGCAGTTTACGACAGATTCGCACCGGGGAGCTGTTTTTT. Translating gives CASSLRQIRTGELFF.

This clonotype showed up many times. The chain recombines TRBV3-1 with TRBJ1-6; no reliable D call. The CDR3 sequence is 12 residues long. The V end was cut by 1 base, the J end by 10 bases, with 5 bases between. Germline V lookup: CDR1 LGHDT, CDR2 YNNKEL (reference sequence). The CDR3 spells CASSQVPSPLHF. The CDR3, as DNA: TGTGCCAGCAGCCAAGTTCCGTCACCCCTCCACTTT.

This clonotype was found a few times. The chain joins TRBV21-1 to TRBJ2-6; the table's D call, TRBD1, was not checked against the DNA. TRBV21-1 is tagged as a pseudogene. CDR3 size: 18 residues. CDR3 nucleotide sequence: TGTGCCAGCAGCACCCGGGACGCCCCGTCCTCTGGGGCCAACGTCCTGACTTTC. Protein: CASSTRDAPSSGANVLTF.

This sequence joins TRBV6-5 and TRBJ1-1; D is ambiguous. V lost 0 bases and J 2 bases, leaving 10 bases between the germline ends. CDR3 length: 15 residues. Germline CDR1 MNHEY, CDR2 SVGAGI. The chain's CDR3 is CASSYSPRRNTEAFF. Here the CDR3 DNA reads TGTGCCAGCAGTTACTCTCCCAGGCGCAACACTGAAGCTTTCTTT.

The V gene is TRBV29-1, the J gene TRBJ2-1, with 7 bases lining up with TRBD1. V dropped 4 bases and J dropped 8; count of bases not matched to a gene: 11. The germline CDR1 and CDR2 sequences are SQVTM and ANQGSEA. This CDR3 spans 14 amino acids. The CDR3 is CSVANRDRGDEQFF. The CDR3 nucleotides are TGCAGCGTTGCGAACAGGGACAGAGGGGATGAGCAGTTCTTC.

This clonotype was seen a handful of times. The chain recombines TRBV20-1 with TRBJ1-5, with 8 nucleotides matching TRBD1. Germline trimming cut 5 bases from V and 3 bases from J; bases unmatched to any gene: 6. The CDR3 is made up of 14 amino acids. The germline V gene encodes CDR1 DFQATT and CDR2 SNEGSKA (reference sequence). For the CDR3, the DNA is TGCAGTGCTGTGGACAGGGCCTACAATCAGCCCCAGCATTTT. Protein sequence: CSAVDRAYNQPQHF.

This clonotype was counted many times. The rearrangement joins TRBV30 to TRBJ2-7; 10 bases map to TRBD1. The CDR3 is made up of 15 amino acids. Losses at the gene ends were 0 bases for V and 3 bases for J; bases not matched to a gene: 5. Germline V gene data show CDR1 as GTSNPN and CDR2 as SVGIG (reference sequence). CDR3 sequence (DNA): TGTGCCTGGAGTGTGGGACAGGGGCGGGTCTACGAGCAGTACTTC. This gives the protein CAWSVGQGRVYEQYF.

Many counts were recorded for this clonotype. The gene calls are TRBV29-1 and TRBJ2-4; D tentatively fits TRBD1 or TRBD2 (5 bases each). Germline V gene lookup returns CDR1 SQVTM and CDR2 ANQGSEA. Trimming took off 2 bases at V and 8 bases at J, with 13 bases between the two ends. The CDR3 spans 13 residues. The CDR3 nucleotides read TGCAGCGTTGAACCAGGGCTCGGGGACATTCAGTACTTC. This sequence encodes CSVEPGLGDIQYF.

The chain combines TRBV19 with TRBJ1-5; D not resolved. The CDR3 loop spans 13 amino acids. V lost 3 bases, J lost 4 bases, and 7 bases lay in between. Germline assignment: CDR1 LNHDA and CDR2 SQIVND (reference sequence). The CDR3 here is CASSIRENQPQHF. DNA of the CDR3: TGTGCCAGTAGTATCCGGGAGAATCAGCCCCAGCATTTT.

This clonotype has a handful of counts. The CDR3 sequence: CASSPGQGMSEQYF. CDR3 nucleotide sequence: TGTGCCAGCAGTCCGGGACAGGGGATGAGTGAGCAGTACTTC. This chain joins TRBV2 and TRBJ2-7; 10 bases are a match to TRBD1. This CDR3 is built from 14 residues. From germline, CDR1 is SNHLY and CDR2 FYNNEI. The ends lost 5 bases at V and 7 bases at J; junction bases unmatched: 8.